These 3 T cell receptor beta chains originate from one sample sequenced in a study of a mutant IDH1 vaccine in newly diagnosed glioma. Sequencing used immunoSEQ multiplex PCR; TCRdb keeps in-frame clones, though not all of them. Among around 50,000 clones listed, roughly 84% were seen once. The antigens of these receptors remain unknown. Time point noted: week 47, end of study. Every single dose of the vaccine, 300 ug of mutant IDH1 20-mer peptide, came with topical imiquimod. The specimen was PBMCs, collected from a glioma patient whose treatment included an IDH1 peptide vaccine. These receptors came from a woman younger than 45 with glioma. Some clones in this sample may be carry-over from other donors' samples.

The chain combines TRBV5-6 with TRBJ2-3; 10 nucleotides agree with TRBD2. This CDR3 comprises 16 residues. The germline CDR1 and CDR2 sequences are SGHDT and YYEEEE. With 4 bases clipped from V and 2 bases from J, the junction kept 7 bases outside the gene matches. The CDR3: CASSLLAGGNTDTQYF. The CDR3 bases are TGTGCCAGCAGCCTCTTAGCGGGAGGAAACACAGATACGCAGTATTTT.

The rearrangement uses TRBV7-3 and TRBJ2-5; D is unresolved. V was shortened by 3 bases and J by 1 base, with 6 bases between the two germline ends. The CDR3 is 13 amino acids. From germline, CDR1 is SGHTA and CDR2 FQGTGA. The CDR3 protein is CASSFRAQETQYF. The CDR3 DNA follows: TGTGCCAGCAGCTTTAGGGCCCAAGAGACCCAGTACTTC.

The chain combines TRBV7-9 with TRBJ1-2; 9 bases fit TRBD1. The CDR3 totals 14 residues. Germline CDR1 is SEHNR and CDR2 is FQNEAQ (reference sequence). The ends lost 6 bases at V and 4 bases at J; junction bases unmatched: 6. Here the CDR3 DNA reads TGTGCCAGCAGGGAACAGGGGGCTGCCTATGGCTACACCTTC. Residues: CASREQGAAYGYTF.